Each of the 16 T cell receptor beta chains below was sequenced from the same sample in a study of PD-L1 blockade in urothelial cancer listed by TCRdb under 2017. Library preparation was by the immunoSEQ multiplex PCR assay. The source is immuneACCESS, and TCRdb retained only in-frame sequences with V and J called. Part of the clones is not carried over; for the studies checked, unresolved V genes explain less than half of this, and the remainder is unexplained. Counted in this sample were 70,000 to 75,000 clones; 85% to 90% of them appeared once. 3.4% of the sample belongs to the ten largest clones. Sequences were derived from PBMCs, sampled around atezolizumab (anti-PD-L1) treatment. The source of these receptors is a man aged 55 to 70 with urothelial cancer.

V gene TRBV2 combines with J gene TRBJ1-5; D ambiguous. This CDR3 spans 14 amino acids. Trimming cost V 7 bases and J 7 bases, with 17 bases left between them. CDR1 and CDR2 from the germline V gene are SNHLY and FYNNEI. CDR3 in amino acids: CASNGRDRVQPQHF. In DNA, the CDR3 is TGTGCCAGCAATGGGCGGGATCGCGTACAGCCCCAGCATTTT.

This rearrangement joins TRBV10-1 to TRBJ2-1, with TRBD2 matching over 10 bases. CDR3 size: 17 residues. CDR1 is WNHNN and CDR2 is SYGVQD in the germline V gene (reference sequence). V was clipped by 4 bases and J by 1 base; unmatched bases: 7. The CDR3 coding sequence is TGCGCCAGCAGTGTGGGTAGCGGGGGGTATTCCTACAATGAGCAGTTCTTC. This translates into CASSVGSGGYSYNEQFF.

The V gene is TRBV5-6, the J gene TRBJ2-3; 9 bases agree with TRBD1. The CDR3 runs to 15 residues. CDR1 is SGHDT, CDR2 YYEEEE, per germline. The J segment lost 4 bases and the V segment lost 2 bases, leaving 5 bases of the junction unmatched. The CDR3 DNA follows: TGTGCCAGCAGCTTTGGGACAGGGTGGTCAGATACGCAGTATTTT. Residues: CASSFGTGWSDTQYF.

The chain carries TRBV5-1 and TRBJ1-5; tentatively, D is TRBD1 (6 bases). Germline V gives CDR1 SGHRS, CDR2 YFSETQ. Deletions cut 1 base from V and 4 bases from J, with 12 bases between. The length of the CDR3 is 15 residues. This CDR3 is CASSLMDGTNQPQHF. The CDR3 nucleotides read TGCGCCAGCAGCTTGATGGACGGGACAAATCAGCCCCAGCATTTT.

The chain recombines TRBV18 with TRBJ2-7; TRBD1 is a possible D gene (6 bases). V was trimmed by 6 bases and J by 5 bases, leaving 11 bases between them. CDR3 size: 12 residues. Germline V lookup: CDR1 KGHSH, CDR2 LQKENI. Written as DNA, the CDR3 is TGTGCCAGCTCTAACAGGGTCCACGAGCAGTACTTC. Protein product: CASSNRVHEQYF.

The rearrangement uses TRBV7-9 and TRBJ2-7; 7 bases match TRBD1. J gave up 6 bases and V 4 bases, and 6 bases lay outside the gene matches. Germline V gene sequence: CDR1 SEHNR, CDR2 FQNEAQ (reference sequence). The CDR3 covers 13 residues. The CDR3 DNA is TGTGCCAGCAGCTGGGACAGTTTTTCCGAGCAGTACTTC. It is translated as CASSWDSFSEQYF. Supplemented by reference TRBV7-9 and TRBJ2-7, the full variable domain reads DTGVSQNPRHKITKRGQNVTFRCDPISEHNRLYWYRQTLGQGPEFLTYFQNEAQLEKSRLLSDRFSAERPKGSFSTLEIQRTEQGDSAMYLCASSWDSFSEQYFGPGTRLTVT.

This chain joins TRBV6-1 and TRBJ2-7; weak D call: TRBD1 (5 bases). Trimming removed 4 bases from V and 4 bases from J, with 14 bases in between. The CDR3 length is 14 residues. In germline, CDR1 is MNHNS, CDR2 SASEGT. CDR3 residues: CASSVTPQGYEQYF. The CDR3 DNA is TGTGCCAGCAGTGTAACCCCTCAGGGTTACGAGCAGTACTTC.

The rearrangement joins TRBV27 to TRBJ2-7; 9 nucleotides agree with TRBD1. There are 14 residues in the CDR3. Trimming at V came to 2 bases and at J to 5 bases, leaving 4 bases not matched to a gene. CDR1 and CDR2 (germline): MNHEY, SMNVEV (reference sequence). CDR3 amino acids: CASSLLQGANEQYF. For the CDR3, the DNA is TGTGCCAGCAGTTTACTACAGGGGGCCAACGAGCAGTACTTC.

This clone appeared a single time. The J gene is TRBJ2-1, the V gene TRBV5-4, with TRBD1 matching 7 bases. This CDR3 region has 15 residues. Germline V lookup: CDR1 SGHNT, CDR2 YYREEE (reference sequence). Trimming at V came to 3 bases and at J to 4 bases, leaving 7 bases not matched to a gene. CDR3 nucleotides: TGTGCCAGCAGCTCCCCGGGACAGTTTTACAATGAGCAGTTCTTC. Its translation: CASSSPGQFYNEQFF.

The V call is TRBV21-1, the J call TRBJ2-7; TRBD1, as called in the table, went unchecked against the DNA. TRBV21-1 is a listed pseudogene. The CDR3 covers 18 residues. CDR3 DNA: TGTGCCAGCAGTTTCCCAGCGAAAGCGCAGGGTCCCTGCTACGAGCAGTACTTC. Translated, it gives CASSFPAKAQGPCYEQYF.

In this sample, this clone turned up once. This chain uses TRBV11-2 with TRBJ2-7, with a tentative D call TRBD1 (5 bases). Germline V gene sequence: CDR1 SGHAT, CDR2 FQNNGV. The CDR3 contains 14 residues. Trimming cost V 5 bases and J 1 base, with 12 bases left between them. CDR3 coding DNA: TGTGCCAGCAGCCCCAGGGCAGTTTCCTACGAGCAGTACTTC. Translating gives CASSPRAVSYEQYF.

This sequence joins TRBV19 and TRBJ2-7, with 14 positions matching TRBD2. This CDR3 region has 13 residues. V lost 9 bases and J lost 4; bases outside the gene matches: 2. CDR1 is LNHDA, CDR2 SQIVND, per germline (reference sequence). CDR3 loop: CASGTSGSYEQYF. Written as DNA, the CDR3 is TGTGCCAGCGGGACTAGCGGGAGTTACGAGCAGTACTTC.

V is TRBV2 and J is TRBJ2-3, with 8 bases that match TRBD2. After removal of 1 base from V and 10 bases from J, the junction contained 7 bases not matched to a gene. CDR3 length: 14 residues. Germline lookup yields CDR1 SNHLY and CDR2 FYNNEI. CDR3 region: CASSEVKRGNAQYF. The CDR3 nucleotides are TGTGCCAGCAGTGAAGTCAAGCGGGGGAACGCGCAGTATTTT.

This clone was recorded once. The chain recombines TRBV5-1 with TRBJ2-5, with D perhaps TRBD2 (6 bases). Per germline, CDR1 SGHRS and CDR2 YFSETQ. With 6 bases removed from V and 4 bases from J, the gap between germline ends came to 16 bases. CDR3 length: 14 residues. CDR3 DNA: TGCGCCAGCACCCCGGGAGTCGGTCCAGAGACCCAGTACTTC. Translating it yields CASTPGVGPETQYF.

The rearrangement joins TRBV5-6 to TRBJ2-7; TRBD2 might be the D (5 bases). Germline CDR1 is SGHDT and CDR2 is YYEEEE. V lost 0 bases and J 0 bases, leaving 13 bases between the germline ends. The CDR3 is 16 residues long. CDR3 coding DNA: TGTGCCAGCAGCTTGGGTTTGGACTCAAGCTCCTACGAGCAGTACTTC. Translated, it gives CASSLGLDSSSYEQYF.

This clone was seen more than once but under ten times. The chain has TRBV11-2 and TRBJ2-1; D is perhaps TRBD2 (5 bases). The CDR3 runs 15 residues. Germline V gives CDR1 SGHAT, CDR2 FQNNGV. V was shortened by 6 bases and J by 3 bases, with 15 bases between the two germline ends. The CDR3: CASRPLLGNYNEQFF. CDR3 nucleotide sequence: TGTGCCAGCAGACCACTTCTCGGGAACTACAATGAGCAGTTCTTC.